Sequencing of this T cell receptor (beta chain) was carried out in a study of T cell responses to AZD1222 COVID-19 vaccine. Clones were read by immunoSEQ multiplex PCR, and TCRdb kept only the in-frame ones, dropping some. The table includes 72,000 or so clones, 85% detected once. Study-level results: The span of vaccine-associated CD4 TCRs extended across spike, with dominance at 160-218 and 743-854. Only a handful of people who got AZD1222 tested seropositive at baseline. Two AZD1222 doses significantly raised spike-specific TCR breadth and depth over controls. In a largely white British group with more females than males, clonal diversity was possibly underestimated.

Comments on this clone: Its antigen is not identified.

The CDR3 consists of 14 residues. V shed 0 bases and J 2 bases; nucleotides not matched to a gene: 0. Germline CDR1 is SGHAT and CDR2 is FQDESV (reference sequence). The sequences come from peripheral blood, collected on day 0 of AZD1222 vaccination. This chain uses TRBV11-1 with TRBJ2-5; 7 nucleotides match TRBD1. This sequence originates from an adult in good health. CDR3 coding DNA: TGTGCCAGCAGCTTAGCGGGACAGCAAGAGACCCAGTACTTC. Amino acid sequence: CASSLAGQQETQYF.